This TCR beta chain was retrieved from a study of Graves' ophthalmopathy and Graves' hyperthyroidism. This clonotype was recorded many times. Amplification from RNA transcripts yielded the TCR beta CDR3 regions. HTBI primers were employed in first-round RT-PCR, then a second-round multiplex PCR followed. TCRdb re-analysed the multiplex PCR reads in MiXCR, keeping a single row per CDR3 protein. The profile shows roughly 51,000 distinct CDR3 sequences, less than 65% of them singletons. The TCR comes from an adult man with Graves' ophthalmopathy. The sequencing input was peripheral blood.

CDR3 in DNA: TGTGCCAGCAGCTTAGCCGACTTTCGGAAGGAGACCCAGTACTTC. Its protein product is CASSLADFRKETQYF. J is TRBJ2-5 and V is TRBV11-2, with D unresolved. V was pared by 1 base and J by 5 bases, with 14 bases between. Germline V gives CDR1 SGHAT, CDR2 FQNNGV. The CDR3 extends over 15 amino acids.